The T cell receptor (beta chain) under discussion was sequenced for a study of blood T cell repertoires in COVID-19. Profiled with immunoSEQ multiplex PCR; TCRdb holds only in-frame clones, not every one. The table lists around 220,000 clones, roughly 80% of them singletons. Deletions cut 4 bases from V and 8 bases from J, with 9 bases between. Germline CDR1 reads MGHRA; CDR2 reads YSYEKL. This CDR3 has 12 residues. This receptor was taken from a human donor in a cohort sampled during active COVID-19. This chain joins TRBV4-1 and TRBJ2-1; TRBD2 is a possible D gene (5 bases). Sequencing was performed on peripheral blood. CDR3: CASSLRVDEQFF. CDR3 DNA: TGCGCCAGCAGCCTGCGGGTTGATGAGCAGTTCTTC.